What follows are 26 T cell receptor beta chains derived from one specimen sequenced in a study of cytomegalovirus exposure and HLA in healthy donors. Primers for the PCR totalled 60 Vbeta and 13 Jbeta. The table came from immunoSEQ multiplex PCR; TCRdb's copy has only in-frame clones and leaves some out. The sample consists of 100,000 or so clones, more than 9.5% of them appearing once. Sequenced: PBMCs. These receptors came from a middle-aged man in good health and CMV-seropositive.

This clone was observed a handful of times. The chain has TRBV19 and TRBJ2-7; 8 nucleotides match TRBD1. V lost 6 bases, J lost 1 base, and 5 bases stayed unmatched. Germline values: CDR1 LNHDA, CDR2 SQIVND (reference sequence). This CDR3 spans 14 amino acids. The CDR3: CASSTQGGSYEQYF. In DNA form, the CDR3 reads TGTGCCAGTAGCACACAGGGGGGATCCTACGAGCAGTACTTC.

The chain has TRBV5-1 and TRBJ2-3; 8 bases match TRBD2. The J segment lost 6 bases and the V segment lost 1 base, leaving 10 bases of the junction unmatched. Germline V gives CDR1 SGHRS, CDR2 YFSETQ. CDR3 size: 16 residues. CDR3 in DNA: TGCGCCAGCAGCTTGTATCAAAGCGGGAGTACTGATACGCAGTATTTT. This gives the protein CASSLYQSGSTDTQYF.

V usage is TRBV9 and J usage is TRBJ2-7, with 10 bases aligning to TRBD2. Germline V gene lookup returns CDR1 SGDLS and CDR2 YYNGEE. J was trimmed by 1 base and V by 4 bases; bases with no gene match: 5. There are 15 residues in the CDR3. Here the CDR3 DNA reads TGTGCCAGCAGCCTCGGACTAGCGGAGTCCTACGAGCAGTACTTC. Its translation is CASSLGLAESYEQYF.

This clone appeared a few times. The junction and the germline gene differ at one end; a read error may be behind it. V is TRBV7-7 and J is TRBJ2-1, with D tentatively TRBD2 (6 bases). Germline CDR1 reads SSHAT; CDR2 reads FNYEAQ (reference sequence). This CDR3 comprises 15 residues. CDR3 loop: CASSKGLPPYNEQFF. The CDR3 bases are TGTGCTAGCAGCAAGGGACTCCCTCCCTACAATGAGCAGTTCTTC.

The chain has TRBV18 and TRBJ2-3, with TRBD2 identical over 9 bases. In germline, CDR1 is KGHSH, CDR2 LQKENI. The ends lost 6 bases at V and 0 bases at J; junction bases unmatched: 1. This CDR3 region has 14 residues. CDR3 nucleotides: TGTGCCAGCTCCACTAGCGGGAGCACAGATACGCAGTATTTT. Translating it yields CASSTSGSTDTQYF.

The sample holds a few counts of this clone. The chain is built from TRBV7-2 and TRBJ2-5; a weak D match, TRBD2 (6 bases). CDR1 is SGHTA and CDR2 is FQGNSA in the germline V gene. CDR3 size: 15 residues. Trimming removed 2 bases from V and 5 bases from J, with 15 bases in between. Here the CDR3 DNA reads TGTGCCAGCAGCTTACAGGGCCCGGAGGGGGAGACCCAGTACTTC. Translation: CASSLQGPEGETQYF.

In this sample, this clone turned up a few times. The chain couples TRBV11-3 to TRBJ2-1; 13 bases are a match to TRBD2. The CDR3 length is 14 residues. Germline values: CDR1 SGHNT, CDR2 YENEEA. The V gene end was trimmed by 5 bases and the J gene end by 10 bases; junction bases not matched to a gene: 5. The CDR3 protein is CASSTGLAGEEQFF. The CDR3 DNA reads TGTGCCAGCAGCACCGGACTAGCGGGAGAGGAGCAGTTCTTC.

This sequence joins TRBV5-1 and TRBJ2-7; 10 bases line up with TRBD1. The CDR3 consists of 15 residues. Germline trimming cut 0 bases from V and 2 bases from J; bases unmatched to any gene: 2. Germline CDR1 SGHRS, CDR2 YFSETQ. The CDR3 spells CASSLGTGGPYEQYF. In DNA form, the CDR3 reads TGCGCCAGCAGCTTGGGGACAGGGGGTCCCTACGAGCAGTACTTC. The variable domain in full, completed from reference TRBV5-1 and TRBJ2-7, reads KAGVTQTPRYLIKTRGQQVTLSCSPISGHRSVSWYQQTPGQGLQFLFEYFSETQRNKGNFPGRFSGRQFSNSRSEMNVSTLELGDSALYLCASSLGTGGPYEQYFGPGTRLTVT.

This clone was observed a few times. This chain uses TRBV4-1 with TRBJ2-5; D is unresolved. V was shortened by 1 base and J by 5 bases, with 8 bases between the two germline ends. Germline-derived CDR1 and CDR2 are MGHRA and YSYEKL. The CDR3 contains 13 residues. The CDR3 DNA follows: TGCGCCAGCAGCCAAGCTCCCCCCGAGACCCAGTACTTC. This encodes CASSQAPPETQYF.

This clone occurred a few times. The rearrangement uses TRBV7-8 and TRBJ1-2; 11 positions agree with TRBD1. The CDR3 sequence is 18 residues long. Germline lookup yields CDR1 SGHVS and CDR2 FQNEAQ. The V gene end was trimmed by 5 bases and the J gene end by 5 bases; junction bases not matched to a gene: 16. The CDR3 here is CASSPTGTGGNGFYGYTF. CDR3 nucleotide sequence: TGTGCCAGCAGCCCAACCGGGACAGGGGGTAATGGATTTTATGGCTACACCTTC.

The rearrangement joins TRBV29-1 to TRBJ2-1; 14 bases line up with TRBD2. Germline assignment: CDR1 SQVTM and CDR2 ANQGSEA. The CDR3 covers 16 residues. V trimming: 6 bases; J trimming: 5 bases; junction bases outside the gene matches: 9. This CDR3 is CSVAGLAGEMDNEQFF. The CDR3 DNA reads as TGCAGCGTGGCGGGACTAGCGGGAGAAATGGACAATGAGCAGTTCTTC.

This clone has more than one count but fewer than ten. The chain couples TRBV6-1 to TRBJ1-1, with 7 bases that match TRBD1. Trimming cost V 11 bases and J 0 bases; bases outside gene matches: 9. The germline gives CDR1 MNHNS, CDR2 SASEGT. The CDR3 spans 14 residues. The CDR3 bases are TGTGCCGGGGGACAGTCCCGCGTGAACACTGAAGCTTTCTTT. This sequence encodes CAGGQSRVNTEAFF.

Note on this clone: This specimen includes other DNA sequences encoding the same CDR3. J is TRBJ2-2 and V is TRBV5-4; the D gene is possibly TRBD2 (6 bases). Germline CDR1 reads SGHNT; CDR2 reads YYREEE (reference sequence). The CDR3 totals 16 residues. Between the trimmed V and J ends, which lost 4 bases and 0 bases, there was a span of 13 bases. CDR3 region: CASSPPPGANTGELFF. The CDR3, as DNA: TGTGCCAGCAGCCCCCCTCCGGGGGCGAACACCGGGGAGCTGTTTTTT.

This clone was counted only a few times. The genes are TRBV11-3 and TRBJ2-2, with 14 bases lining up with TRBD2. Germline values: CDR1 SGHNT, CDR2 YENEEA. The CDR3 sequence is 19 residues long. The V segment lost 5 bases and the J segment 2 bases; nucleotides outside the gene matches: 10. CDR3 protein: CASSLGSGLAGGNTGELFF. The CDR3, as DNA: TGTGCCAGCAGCCTAGGGTCCGGACTAGCGGGAGGCAACACCGGGGAGCTGTTTTTT.

The genes are TRBV7-9 and TRBJ2-5; 7 bases map to TRBD2. CDR3 length equals 13 residues. The J segment lost 5 bases and the V segment lost 7 bases, leaving 7 bases of the junction unmatched. Germline assignment: CDR1 SEHNR and CDR2 FQNEAQ (reference sequence). The CDR3 reads CASIRGRGETQYF. CDR3 sequence (DNA): TGTGCCAGCATACGGGGGAGGGGCGAGACCCAGTACTTC. Looking up the rest from reference TRBV7-9 and TRBJ2-5 gives the full variable domain: DTGVSQNPRHKITKRGQNVTFRCDPISEHNRLYWYRQTLGQGPEFLTYFQNEAQLEKSRLLSDRFSAERPKGSFSTLEIQRTEQGDSAMYLCASIRGRGETQYFGPGTRLLVL.

The gene calls are TRBV9 and TRBJ2-1; weak D call: TRBD2 (7 bases). The V and J ends lost 7 bases and 8 bases respectively, with 16 bases between them. Germline CDR1 and CDR2: SGDLS and YYNGEE. The CDR3 contains 13 residues. The CDR3 DNA sequence: TGTGCCAGCGGGGGCGGGAGTCTATATGAGCAGTTCTTC. Its protein is CASGGGSLYEQFF.

This clone occurred a few times. The CDR3 spells CASSLLAGAEQYF. CDR3 nucleotides: TGTGCCAGCAGTTTGCTAGCGGGAGCCGAGCAGTACTTC. V gene TRBV2 combines with J gene TRBJ2-7; 10 bases agree with TRBD2. The CDR3 covers 13 residues. Per germline, CDR1 SNHLY and CDR2 FYNNEI. Germline trimming cut 5 bases from V and 6 bases from J; bases unmatched to any gene: 4.

The rearrangement joins TRBV6-1 to TRBJ1-3; 8 bases fit TRBD1. This CDR3 region has 14 residues. Germline V gives CDR1 MNHNS, CDR2 SASEGT. V lost 6 bases and J lost 4; bases outside the gene matches: 5. For the CDR3, the DNA is TGTGCCAGCAGCCGAGGACAGGGAGGAAACACCATATATTTT. This gives the protein CASSRGQGGNTIYF.

This clone has a single count. The chain employs TRBV7-9 and TRBJ2-7; TRBD1 agrees at 12 bases. V lost 5 bases and J lost 4; bases outside the gene matches: 9. The CDR3 is 16 amino acids. CDR1 is SEHNR and CDR2 is FQNEAQ in the germline V gene (reference sequence). The CDR3 region is CASSPTGTGGAYEQYF. The DNA for the CDR3 is TGTGCCAGCAGCCCTACCGGGACAGGGGGCGCGTACGAGCAGTACTTC.

The chain combines TRBV19 with TRBJ1-2, with TRBD1 identical over 8 bases. This CDR3 is built from 14 residues. The germline CDR1 and CDR2 sequences are LNHDA and SQIVND (reference sequence). After removal of 5 bases from V and 5 bases from J, the junction contained 7 bases not matched to a gene. For the CDR3, the DNA is TGTGCCAGTAGTGCCCAGGGGGCTGGTTATGGCTACACCTTC. It yields the protein CASSAQGAGYGYTF.

This chain links TRBV19 with TRBJ2-2; D possibly corresponds to TRBD1 (6 bases). Trimming cost V 3 bases and J 6 bases, with 32 bases left between them. The CDR3 spans 21 residues. The germline V gene encodes CDR1 LNHDA and CDR2 SQIVND (reference sequence). The CDR3 sequence: CASSIVRDMFKRGGKAGELFF. The CDR3 DNA reads TGTGCCAGTAGTATCGTACGGGACATGTTCAAAAGGGGTGGCAAGGCCGGGGAGCTGTTTTTT.

This chain links TRBV29-1 with TRBJ2-3; 10 positions match TRBD2. The CDR3 is 15 residues long. Germline lookup yields CDR1 SQVTM and CDR2 ANQGSEA. J gave up 5 bases and V 4 bases, and 9 bases lay outside the gene matches. The CDR3 loop reads CSVVGLAGVGDTQYF. CDR3 DNA sequence: TGCAGCGTTGTGGGGCTAGCGGGAGTGGGAGATACGCAGTATTTT.

This clone occurred a few times. The V and J genes are TRBV6-1 and TRBJ2-2; 7 nucleotides align to TRBD1. Trimming at V came to 2 bases and at J to 1 base, leaving 4 bases not matched to a gene. Germline CDR1 MNHNS, CDR2 SASEGT. The CDR3 covers 16 residues. The CDR3 region has the DNA TGTGCCAGCAGTGAATGGGACAGTGGGAACACCGGGGAGCTGTTTTTT. Residues: CASSEWDSGNTGELFF.

The chain joins TRBV5-4 to TRBJ1-5; the D is unclear. Trimming pared 4 bases from V and 4 bases from J, leaving 9 bases between. The CDR3 sequence is 13 residues long. CDR1 is SGHNT and CDR2 is YYREEE in the germline V gene (reference sequence). The CDR3 is CASSLDGNQPQHF. DNA of the CDR3: TGTGCCAGCAGCCTCGACGGGAATCAGCCCCAGCATTTT. Complete variable domain (other parts from reference TRBV5-4 and TRBJ1-5): ETGVTQSPTHLIKTRGQQVTLRCSSQSGHNTVSWYQQALGQGPQFIFQYYREEENGRGNFPPRFSGLQFPNYSSELNVNALELDDSALYLCASSLDGNQPQHFGDGTRLSIL.

This clone was seen more than once but under ten times. The V gene is TRBV30, the J gene TRBJ2-7, with TRBD1 matching 7 bases. V was clipped by 8 bases and J by 6 bases; unmatched bases: 7. The CDR3 is 11 amino acids. Germline-derived CDR1 and CDR2 are GTSNPN and SVGIG (reference sequence). CDR3 coding DNA: TGTGCCGGAGACAGGGCTGGCGAGCAGTACTTC. Translation: CAGDRAGEQYF.

The chain joins TRBV27 to TRBJ2-5; TRBD1 might be the D (7 bases). V gave up 8 bases and J gave up 14 bases, with 18 bases separating them. The CDR3 spans 11 residues. The V gene's germline CDR1 is MNHEY and CDR2 SMNVEV (reference sequence). The CDR3 DNA reads TGTGCCAGCGGACCAGAGGAGGGGGCCTACTTC. It is translated as CASGPEEGAYF.